Presented here are 16 T cell receptor beta chains from one specimen sequenced in a study of T cells in Graves' hyperthyroidism and ophthalmopathy. Amplification yielded TCR beta CDR3 regions, with RNA transcripts as the source. The study used the HTBI primer set for a first-round RT-PCR of the TCR CDR3. From the multiplex PCR reads, TCRdb called clonotypes with MiXCR, one entry per CDR3 protein. Among approximately 520,000 distinct CDR3 sequences listed, less than 25% were seen once. The specimen was blood. Receptors originate from a man in his late teens or twenties with Graves' hyperthyroidism.

This clonotype was counted between two and nine times. V and J are TRBV7-9 and TRBJ1-2; the match to TRBD1 covers 8 bases. Germline V lookup: CDR1 SEHNR, CDR2 FQNEAQ (reference sequence). J was trimmed by 4 bases and V by 6 bases; bases with no gene match: 10. CDR3 length equals 15 residues. CDR3 DNA sequence: TGTGCCAGCAGTACATCGTCCGGGACAGGCTATGGCTACACCTTC. The encoded protein is CASSTSSGTGYGYTF.

Many counts were recorded for this clonotype. The chain recombines TRBV7-9 with TRBJ2-5; possibly TRBD1 or TRBD2 for D (5 bases each). V was trimmed by 9 bases and J by 5 bases, leaving 13 bases between them. The CDR3 extends over 12 amino acids. The germline CDR1 and CDR2 sequences are SEHNR and FQNEAQ (reference sequence). CDR3 amino acids: CASGGWVETQYF. In DNA, the CDR3 is TGTGCCAGTGGGGGATGGGTGGAGACCCAGTACTTC. The full variable domain, completed using reference TRBV7-9 and TRBJ2-5, is DTGVSQNPRHKITKRGQNVTFRCDPISEHNRLYWYRQTLGQGPEFLTYFQNEAQLEKSRLLSDRFSAERPKGSFSTLEIQRTEQGDSAMYLCASGGWVETQYFGPGTRLLVL.

V and J are TRBV6-1 and TRBJ2-6, with 8 bases matching TRBD1. Trimming removed 6 bases from V and 1 base from J; junction bases left unmatched: 8. The V gene's germline CDR1 is MNHNS and CDR2 SASEGT. This CDR3 has 17 residues. The CDR3 bases are TGTGCCAGCAGAAAGGGGACAGGAAGTTCTGGGGCCAACGTCCTGACTTTC. Its translation is CASRKGTGSSGANVLTF.

The chain is built from TRBV7-9 and TRBJ1-2; D is possibly TRBD1 (5 bases). Germline V gene sequence: CDR1 SEHNR, CDR2 FQNEAQ (reference sequence). CDR3 length: 14 amino acids. With 5 bases removed from V and 8 bases from J, the gap between germline ends came to 18 bases. This chain's CDR3 is CASSHAGRGYGYTF. In nucleotides, the CDR3 is TGTGCCAGCAGCCACGCCGGTAGGGGTTACGGCTACACCTTC.

The V and J genes are TRBV7-9 and TRBJ2-5, with TRBD1 identical over 8 bases. Germline values: CDR1 SEHNR, CDR2 FQNEAQ (reference sequence). This CDR3 region has 14 residues. The ends lost 4 bases at V and 3 bases at J; junction bases unmatched: 4. As DNA, the CDR3 is TGTGCCAGCAGCTCTCGACAGGGGAAAGAGACCCAGTACTTC. This codes for CASSSRQGKETQYF.

This clonotype occurred many times. The chain couples TRBV20-1 to TRBJ1-2, with 7 nucleotides matching TRBD1. The CDR3 totals 13 residues. J was trimmed by 0 bases and V by 6 bases; bases with no gene match: 4. CDR1 and CDR2 from the germline V gene are DFQATT and SNEGSKA (reference sequence). The CDR3 region is CSAETGSNYGYTF. CDR3 coding DNA: TGCAGTGCCGAGACAGGGTCTAACTATGGCTACACCTTC.

V gene TRBV18 combines with J gene TRBJ1-5, with 8 bases aligning to TRBD1. Germline trimming cut 6 bases from V and 7 bases from J; bases unmatched to any gene: 8. The CDR3 sequence is 14 residues long. CDR1 KGHSH and CDR2 LQKENI come from the germline V gene. CDR3 bases: TGTGCCAGCTCGTCAGACAGGGGCCACCAGCCCCAGCATTTT. It translates to CASSSDRGHQPQHF.

This clonotype has a count of ten or more. A read error is possible here, since a much larger clone lies one base away. This chain links TRBV28 with TRBJ1-5; unclear D gene. Germline V gene sequence: CDR1 MDHEN, CDR2 SYDVKM. The CDR3 is 15 residues long. V lost 3 bases to trimming and J lost 0 bases, with 9 bases between them. The CDR3 coding sequence is TGTGCCAGCAGTTTGGGAGAGTATAGCAATCAGCCCCAGCATTTT. It yields the protein CASSLGEYSNQPQHF.

This clonotype was seen only a few times. This chain connects TRBV28 to TRBJ2-7; tentatively, D is TRBD1 or TRBD2 (7 bases each). The V end lost 5 bases, the J end lost 0 bases, and 17 bases lay between the germline ends. There are 16 residues in the CDR3. The germline V gene has CDR1 MDHEN and CDR2 SYDVKM. CDR3 amino acids: CASSTRGGGHSYEQYF. CDR3 sequence (DNA): TGTGCCAGCAGTACCCGGGGAGGGGGCCACTCCTACGAGCAGTACTTC.

This clonotype was detected many times. DNA for the CDR3: TGTGCCAGCAGCCCCTCCGAAGCTTTCTTT. It codes for CASSPSEAFF. This rearrangement joins TRBV2 to TRBJ1-1; no clear D. The germline gives CDR1 SNHLY, CDR2 FYNNEI. Trimming left V 6 bases short and J 8 bases short, with 7 bases between. This CDR3 has 10 residues.

This clonotype was counted between two and nine times. This chain uses TRBV25-1 with TRBJ2-2; TRBD2 aligns across 8 bases. The CDR3 extends over 16 amino acids. J lost 8 bases, V lost 5 bases, and 13 bases had no gene match. Germline CDR1 is MGHDK and CDR2 is SYGVNS. The CDR3 region has the DNA TGTGCCAGCAGTAAACATCGACCCAAGCGGGGGGGGGAGCTGTTTTTT. It translates to CASSKHRPKRGGELFF.

There are many counts of this clonotype. This sequence joins TRBV27 and TRBJ1-5, with D possibly being TRBD1 (6 bases). Trimming pared 3 bases from V and 6 bases from J, leaving 12 bases between. Germline V lookup: CDR1 MNHEY, CDR2 SMNVEV (reference sequence). This CDR3 comprises 14 residues. The CDR3 coding sequence is TGTGCCAGCAGTTTTTCAGGGGTTTTTCAGCCCCAGCATTTT. Its protein is CASSFSGVFQPQHF.

This clonotype appeared a few times. CDR3: CASSRGGVAFF. The DNA for the CDR3 is TGTGCCAGCAGTCGTGGGGGGGTAGCTTTCTTT. The chain is built from TRBV6-1 and TRBJ1-1, with a weak D call TRBD1 (5 bases). This CDR3 has 11 residues. CDR1 and CDR2 (germline): MNHNS, SASEGT. V was clipped by 5 bases and J by 10 bases, with 11 bases between them.

In its sample, this clonotype was seen many times. The chain uses TRBV28 and TRBJ1-1; D perhaps matches TRBD1 (6 bases). The V end was cut by 7 bases, the J end by 0 bases, with 12 bases between. CDR1 is MDHEN, CDR2 SYDVKM, per germline. This CDR3 is built from 14 residues. The CDR3 coding sequence is TGTGCCAGCAAGCAGGACAGTTTGAACACTGAAGCTTTCTTT. Its translation: CASKQDSLNTEAFF. The whole variable domain, filled in from reference TRBV28 and TRBJ1-1, reads DVKVTQSSRYLVKRTGEKVFLECVQDMDHENMFWYRQDPGLGLRLIYFSYDVKMKEKGDIPEGYSVSREKKERFSLILESASTNQTSMYLCASKQDSLNTEAFFGQGTRLTVV.

At least ten counts were recorded for this clonotype. The chain couples TRBV5-1 to TRBJ1-2; 7 positions match TRBD1. CDR1 and CDR2 (germline): SGHRS, YFSETQ. The CDR3 has 15 amino acids. V was clipped by 4 bases and J by 2 bases; unmatched bases: 8. CDR3 protein: CASSVDLTGNYGYTF. Written as DNA, the CDR3 is TGCGCCAGCAGCGTTGATTTGACAGGGAACTATGGCTACACCTTC.

The chain carries TRBV20-1 and TRBJ1-2, with D possibly matching TRBD1 (5 bases). The CDR3 runs 12 residues. The V gene lost 6 bases and the J gene lost 5 bases, with 13 bases spanning the gap. Germline V gene sequence: CDR1 DFQATT, CDR2 SNEGSKA (reference sequence). CDR3 residues: CSAQGSPYGYTF. CDR3 sequence (DNA): TGCAGTGCGCAGGGATCTCCGTATGGCTACACCTTC.